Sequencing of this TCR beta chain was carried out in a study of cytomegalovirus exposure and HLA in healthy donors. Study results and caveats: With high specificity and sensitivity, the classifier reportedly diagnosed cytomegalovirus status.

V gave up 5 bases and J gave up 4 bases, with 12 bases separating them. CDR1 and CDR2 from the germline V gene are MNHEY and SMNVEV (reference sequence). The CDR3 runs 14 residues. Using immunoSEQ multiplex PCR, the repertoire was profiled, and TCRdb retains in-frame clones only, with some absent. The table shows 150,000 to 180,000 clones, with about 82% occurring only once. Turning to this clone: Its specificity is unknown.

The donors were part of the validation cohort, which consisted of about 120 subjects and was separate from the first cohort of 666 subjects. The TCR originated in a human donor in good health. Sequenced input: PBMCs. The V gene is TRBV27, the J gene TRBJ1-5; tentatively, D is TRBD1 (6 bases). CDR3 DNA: TGTGCCAGCAGTCCCGGACAGCCTAATCAGCCCCAGCATTTT. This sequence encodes CASSPGQPNQPQHF.